The 13 T cell receptor beta chains below all came from one sample that was sequenced in a study of CD8+ T cells in alopecia areata. Regarding treatment: oral pan-JAK inhibitor, 5-10 mg twice daily. RNA extraction was followed by reverse transcription into cDNA, which acted as the sequencing template. Assay used: immunoSEQ multiplex PCR; TCRdb lists only in-frame clones, some missing. The sample carries about 140,000 clones, more than 85% recorded once. Specimen: CD8+ T cells sorted from blood, collected at week 4, from a patient treated with tofacitinib. Source of these receptors: a human donor with alopecia areata.

The rearrangement joins TRBV7-2 to TRBJ2-1, with D uncertain. Germline loops: CDR1 SGHTA, CDR2 FQGNSA. The CDR3 runs 16 residues. Trimming stripped 2 bases from V and 4 bases from J, with 15 bases between. CDR3 nucleotides: TGTGCCAGCAGCTTACTCACAGAACCCATTTACAATGAGCAGTTCTTC. Its protein is CASSLLTEPIYNEQFF.

The genes are TRBV5-1 and TRBJ2-7; 12 nucleotides line up with TRBD1. From germline, CDR1 is SGHRS and CDR2 YFSETQ. The CDR3 spans 15 residues. The V gene end was trimmed by 2 bases and the J gene end by 4 bases; junction bases not matched to a gene: 4. The DNA for the CDR3 is TGCGCCAGCAGCTTCGGGACAGGGGGCGAGTACGAGCAGTACTTC. This sequence encodes CASSFGTGGEYEQYF.

V is TRBV27 and J is TRBJ2-1; TRBD1 is a possible D gene (6 bases). Per the germline V gene, CDR1 is MNHEY and CDR2 is SMNVEV (reference sequence). V was pared by 8 bases and J by 5 bases, with 16 bases between. This CDR3 contains 14 residues. CDR3 protein: CASGPRQADNEQFF. CDR3 DNA: TGTGCCAGCGGCCCTCGACAGGCCGACAATGAGCAGTTCTTC.

This chain joins TRBV7-9 and TRBJ1-1, with a weak D call TRBD1 (5 bases). The length of the CDR3 is 14 residues. With 5 bases removed from V and 2 bases from J, the gap between germline ends came to 12 bases. Per the germline V gene, CDR1 is SEHNR and CDR2 is FQNEAQ (reference sequence). In nucleotides, the CDR3 is TGTGCCAGCAGCCAAGAAGGGGTAAACACTGAAGCTTTCTTT. Its protein product is CASSQEGVNTEAFF. Filled out from reference TRBV7-9 and TRBJ1-1, the complete variable domain reads DTGVSQNPRHKITKRGQNVTFRCDPISEHNRLYWYRQTLGQGPEFLTYFQNEAQLEKSRLLSDRFSAERPKGSFSTLEIQRTEQGDSAMYLCASSQEGVNTEAFFGQGTRLTVV.

This sequence joins TRBV27 and TRBJ2-3; D gene unclear. CDR3 length: 13 residues. V dropped 7 bases and J dropped 5 bases, with 13 bases sitting between them. Per the germline V gene, CDR1 is MNHEY and CDR2 is SMNVEV (reference sequence). The CDR3 DNA reads TGTGCCAGCAACCCCTTGGGTAAAGATACGCAGTATTTT. Its protein is CASNPLGKDTQYF.

J is TRBJ2-3 and V is TRBV27; D gene uncertain. The V and J ends lost 8 bases and 3 bases respectively, with 6 bases between them. This CDR3 has 11 residues. The germline gives CDR1 MNHEY, CDR2 SMNVEV (reference sequence). CDR3 nucleotides: TGTGCCAGCGGATTAACAGATACGCAGTATTTT. This codes for CASGLTDTQYF.

Comments on this clone: The junction and the germline gene differ at one end; a read error may be behind it. This chain uses TRBV29-1 with TRBJ1-4, with 8 bases that match TRBD1. The CDR3 contains 11 residues. Germline values: CDR1 SQVTM, CDR2 ANQGSEA. The CDR3 reads CSVEGQGKLFF. CDR3 sequence (DNA): TGCAGCGTGGAAGGACAGGGAAAACTGTTTTTT.

The gene calls are TRBV6-5 and TRBJ1-5; 9 bases align to TRBD1. The junction had 4 bases not matched to a gene; V was cut back by 8 bases and J by 2 bases. The CDR3 runs 14 residues. Germline V gene sequence: CDR1 MNHEY, CDR2 SVGAGI. The CDR3 bases are TGTGCCAGCTGGGACAGGGTTGGCAATCAGCCCCAGCATTTT. As protein: CASWDRVGNQPQHF.

The rearrangement joins TRBV29-1 to TRBJ2-1, with a possible D match to TRBD2 (5 bases). The germline gives CDR1 SQVTM, CDR2 ANQGSEA. Deletions cut 7 bases from V and 6 bases from J, with 22 bases between. There are 15 residues in the CDR3. The CDR3 region has the DNA TGCAGCGCTACCTCTGGCGGGTCAGGTGGCAATGAGCAGTTCTTC. It translates to CSATSGGSGGNEQFF.

The chain carries TRBV13 and TRBJ2-7; 10 bases map to TRBD1. The CDR3 sequence is 15 residues long. Germline V lookup: CDR1 PRHDT, CDR2 FYEKMQ (reference sequence). The V and J ends lost 5 bases and 4 bases, in that order; junction bases with no gene match: 8. The CDR3, as DNA: TGTGCCAGCAGCCCCCGGACAGGGGGAGCTTACGAGCAGTACTTC. This encodes CASSPRTGGAYEQYF.

This clone was observed a single time. The rearrangement joins TRBV6-5 to TRBJ2-6; D gene uncertain. CDR3 length: 13 residues. The germline V gene encodes CDR1 MNHEY and CDR2 SVGAGI. Trimming removed 6 bases from V and 4 bases from J, with 7 bases in between. This CDR3 reads CASSHAGANVLTF. The CDR3 DNA follows: TGTGCCAGCAGCCACGCGGGGGCCAACGTCCTGACTTTC.

The chain links TRBV9 to TRBJ2-7, with TRBD2 matching 7 bases. CDR1 is SGDLS, CDR2 YYNGEE, per germline. V gave up 3 bases and J gave up 2 bases; unmatched junction bases: 5. This CDR3 is built from 14 residues. This CDR3 is CASSAPGTTYEQYF. CDR3 DNA: TGTGCCAGCAGCGCCCCCGGGACTACCTACGAGCAGTACTTC.

The CDR3 nucleotides are TGTGCCAGCAGCCTTAGATCAGGGTTGGCCGGGGAGCTGTTTTTT. Its protein is CASSLRSGLAGELFF. The chain combines TRBV6-5 with TRBJ2-2; possible D gene TRBD1, 5 bases. Germline CDR1 MNHEY, CDR2 SVGAGI. CDR3 length equals 15 residues. The V end was cut by 6 bases, the J end by 6 bases, with 17 bases between.